These T cell receptor beta chains were read from a single sample in a study of graft-versus-host responses after intestinal transplantation. The data were produced by immunoSEQ multiplex PCR, yet TCRdb's version contains in-frame clones alone and is incomplete. The table has 29,000 or so clones, 85% to 95% seen once; the top ten hold over 0.7%. Specimen: PBMCs, collected just over 65 days after intestinal transplant. The source of these receptors is a human patient who received an intestinal transplant, so some T cells may come from the graft donor. Both conserved end residues are part of each CDR3. Each record gives: V gene, D gene, clone size, J gene, CDR3 DNA, CDR3 protein. A D gene is named only where the DNA matches it firmly. Clone size appears in some rows only: once, few, many, or a class for an expanded clone.

>TRBV7-6|TRBD1|.|TRBJ1-5
TGTGCCAGCAGCGCGACAGGGGGAAGTCAGCCCCAGCATTTT
CASSATGGSQPQHF
>TRBV19|TRBD1|.|TRBJ2-7
TGTGCCAGTAGTATAGGTCGGACAGGTCTTCGCGAGCAGTACTTC
CASSIGRTGLREQYF
>TRBV6-6|TRBD1|.|TRBJ2-7
TGTGCCAGCAAACCGGACAGGGTATTCTACGAGCAGTACTTC
CASKPDRVFYEQYF
>TRBV18|.|.|TRBJ2-1
TGTGCCAGCGCAAAACTAGTAGGGCAGTTCTTC
CASAKLVGQFF
>TRBV19|TRBD1|.|TRBJ2-2
TGTGCCAGTAGTATCCCAAACAGGGGGAACACCGGGGAGCTGTTTTTT
CASSIPNRGNTGELFF
>TRBV4-1|TRBD2|.|TRBJ2-1
TGCGCCAGCAGCCAGGACCCGGGACTAGCGATCGGTGAGCAGTTCTTC
CASSQDPGLAIGEQFF
>TRBV11-2|TRBD2|once|TRBJ2-1
TGTGCCAGCAGGCCGGGACTAGCGGGATATGAGCAGTTCTTC
CASRPGLAGYEQFF
>TRBV11-3|.|.|TRBJ2-7
TGTGCCAGCACCCCTGAGGGGCGTGTAGACGAGCAGTACTTC
CASTPEGRVDEQYF
>TRBV14|.|.|TRBJ2-4
TGTGCCAGCAGCCAAAGCGCCACTGGTACGGGCAACATTCAGTACTTC
CASSQSATGTGNIQYF
>TRBV9|.|.|TRBJ2-1
TGTGCCAGCAGCGTCCCGGTACCTGGCTCCTACAATGAGCAGTTCTTC
CASSVPVPGSYNEQFF
>TRBV5-1|.|once|TRBJ2-1
TGCGCCAGCAGGGGGGCGGGAACACCCAATGAGCAGTTCTTC
CASRGAGTPNEQFF
>TRBV5-1|.|.|TRBJ2-2
TGCGCCAGCAGCTTGGGGCAGTACACCGGGGAGCTGTTTTTT
CASSLGQYTGELFF
>TRBV28|TRBD1|.|TRBJ2-1
TGTGCCAGCCGGGACAGGGATAACAATGAGCAGTTCTTC
CASRDRDNNEQFF
>TRBV13|TRBD1|.|TRBJ2-1
TGTGCCAGCAGCATCGGGGACAGGGAGGGGAATGAGCAGTTCTTC
CASSIGDREGNEQFF
>TRBV7-2|.|.|TRBJ1-3
TGTGCCAGCAGCTTAAGTCCAGGGCGCTCTGGAAACACCATATATTTT
CASSLSPGRSGNTIYF
>TRBV6-5|.|.|TRBJ2-7
TGTGCCAGCAGTTACGGGTCAGAGGGATCCTACGAGCAGTACTTC
CASSYGSEGSYEQYF
>TRBV7-9|.|.|TRBJ2-7
TGTGCCAGCAGCAGCCTCGGGCGCGGCAGAAGCTCCTACGAGCAGTACTTC
CASSSLGRGRSSYEQYF
>TRBV28|TRBD1|.|TRBJ1-6
TGTGCCAGCAGTTTGACCAGGGACAGTTCACCCCTCCACTTT
CASSLTRDSSPLHF
>TRBV4-2|TRBD2|.|TRBJ2-7
TGTGCCAGCAGCCAAGTATTAGCGGGAAGTTACGAGCAGTACTTC
CASSQVLAGSYEQYF
>TRBV5-1|.|.|TRBJ1-2
TGCGCCAGCAGCTTGAAGCACCTCTCGAAAACCTTCTATGGCTACACCTTC
CASSLKHLSKTFYGYTF
>TRBV2|.|.|TRBJ1-2
TGTGCCAGCAGGGGAGAGTGGGATGGCTACACCTTC
CASRGEWDGYTF
>TRBV10-2|TRBD1|once|TRBJ1-2
TGCGCCAGCAGCCAGGGGGGGGCTCTAAGCTATGGCTACACCTTC
CASSQGGALSYGYTF
>TRBV2|.|.|TRBJ2-2
TGTGCCAGCAGCACAGCGAACACCGGGGAGCTGTTTTTT
CASSTANTGELFF
>TRBV5-1|.|.|TRBJ2-3
TGCGCCAGCAGCTTGGAGGGATTCACAGATACGCAGTATTTT
CASSLEGFTDTQYF
>TRBV30|.|.|TRBJ1-5
TGTGCCTGGAGTGTGGTCGTGGGACAGCCCCAGCATTTT
CAWSVVVGQPQHF
>TRBV27|.|.|TRBJ2-7
TGTGCCAGCAGTTTATCGACAGAAAACCCCTACGAGCAGTACTTC
CASSLSTENPYEQYF
>TRBV28|.|.|TRBJ1-5
TGTGCCAGCAGTTGGACGGGGAATCAGCCCCAGCATTTT
CASSWTGNQPQHF
>TRBV19|.|.|TRBJ2-7
TGTGCCAGTAGTATAAACGGATACGAGCAGTACTTC
CASSINGYEQYF
>TRBV27|.|.|TRBJ1-1
TGTGCCAGCAGTTCGACAGGCTTGAACACTGAAGCTTTCTTT
CASSSTGLNTEAFF
>TRBV7-8|.|.|TRBJ1-6
TGTGCCAGCAGCTTAGGTTGGGGCATGAATTCACCCCTCCACTTT
CASSLGWGMNSPLHF
>TRBV5-4|TRBD1|.|TRBJ2-7
TGTGCCAGCAGCTCAGCCGGGACAGGGGTCTACGAGCAGTACTTC
CASSSAGTGVYEQYF
>TRBV2|TRBD1|.|TRBJ2-5
TGTGCCAGCAGTGGGGACAGCCAAGAGACCCAGTACTTC
CASSGDSQETQYF
>TRBV4-2|TRBD2|.|TRBJ2-3
TGTGCCAGCAGCCAAGATCGGGGGGGCCCAGATACGCAGTATTTT
CASSQDRGGPDTQYF
>TRBV7-9|.|.|TRBJ2-7
TGTGCCAGCAGCTTTGGAAAAGTCTCCTACGAGCAGTACTTC
CASSFGKVSYEQYF
>TRBV29-1|.|.|TRBJ1-3
TGCAGCGTGGGAGGCCACTCTGGAAACACCATATATTTT
CSVGGHSGNTIYF
>TRBV2|TRBD2|.|TRBJ2-1
TGTGCCAGCGAAGACCTAGCGGGGAAACGTGTGCAGTTCTTC
CASEDLAGKRVQFF
>TRBV5-6|.|.|TRBJ1-2
TGTGCCAGCAGCTTGGATGGCAGTAACTATGGCTACACCTTC
CASSLDGSNYGYTF
>TRBV5-1|.|.|TRBJ2-1
TGCGCCAGCAGCTTTCTCACGAATGAGCAGTTCTTC
CASSFLTNEQFF
>TRBV9|TRBD2|.|TRBJ2-1
TGTGCCAGCACCATTGCGGGGGGTGGTGAGTATGAGCAGTTCTTC
CASTIAGGGEYEQFF
>TRBV18|.|once|TRBJ2-1
TGTGCCAGCTCTTCCGGTGGGGATGAGCAGTTCTTC
CASSSGGDEQFF
>TRBV7-2|TRBD1|.|TRBJ2-2
TGTGCCAGCAGCCACAGGGGGGACACCGGGGAGCTGTTTTTT
CASSHRGDTGELFF